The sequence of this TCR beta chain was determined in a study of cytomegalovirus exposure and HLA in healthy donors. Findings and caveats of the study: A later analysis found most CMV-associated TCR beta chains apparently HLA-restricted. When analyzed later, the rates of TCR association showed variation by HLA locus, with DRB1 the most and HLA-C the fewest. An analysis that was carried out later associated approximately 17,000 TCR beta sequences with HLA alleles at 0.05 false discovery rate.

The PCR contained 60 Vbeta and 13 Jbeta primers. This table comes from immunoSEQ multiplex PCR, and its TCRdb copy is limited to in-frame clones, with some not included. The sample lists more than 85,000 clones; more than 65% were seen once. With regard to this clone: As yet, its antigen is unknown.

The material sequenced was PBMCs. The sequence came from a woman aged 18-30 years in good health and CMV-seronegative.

For the CDR3, the DNA is TGTGCCATCAGTGAGTCGAGGGCCGGGGGGGACGACGAGCAGTACTTC. Translation: CAISESRAGGDDEQYF. The rearrangement links TRBV10-3 to TRBJ2-7, with 8 bases aligning to TRBD2. The CDR3 loop spans 16 amino acids. V lost 0 bases to trimming and J lost 5 bases; unmatched junction nucleotides: 9. The germline V gene encodes CDR1 ENHRY and CDR2 SYGVKD.